This T cell receptor beta chain was documented in a study of blood T cell repertoires in COVID-19. Repertoires were generated with immunoSEQ multiplex PCR, while TCRdb's copy carries only in-frame clones and drops some. Found here are more than 200,000 clones, roughly 91% of them singletons; the top ten hold over 4%. The CDR3 runs to 15 residues. Germline V lookup: CDR1 SGHAT, CDR2 FQNNGV. The V gene lost 5 bases and the J gene lost 8 bases, with 21 bases spanning the gap. The specimen was PBMCs or T cells enriched from blood (not recorded which). This chain connects TRBV11-2 to TRBJ1-2; maybe TRBD1 (6 bases). This sequence was found in a young woman who had recovered from COVID-19. CDR3 coding DNA: TGTGCCAGCAGCCAACCGGGACATGCCGGTCGGGGCTACACCTTC. Encoded protein: CASSQPGHAGRGYTF.